This T cell receptor (beta chain) is from a study of metastatic and nonmetastatic thyroid tumors. Overall study context: Repertoire data that came from the blood and tumor or nodule tissue of malignant and benign thyroid patients were compared.

Study results and caveats: As reported, TCR beta diversity in blood and tumor was significantly higher in malignant thyroid tumors than in benign nodules.

Authors' data handling: Construction of a distant-metastasis classifier for papillary thyroid cancer relied on CDR3 differences across clinicopathological groups. TCRdb re-called the PCR reads via MiXCR. V and J calls and clone size were set by TCRdb, not the authors. Of tens of thousands of clones detected, approximately 22% appear once; the ten largest clones hold 6.4%. None of the patients had undergone any treatment ahead of thyroid surgery. This clone was observed many times. Its antigen remains unidentified. CDR3 length: 17 amino acids. The trim removed 6 bases at V and 4 bases at J, leaving 17 bases unmatched. Germline CDR1 and CDR2: MDHEN and SYDVKM.

Sample: tumor tissue. The chain has TRBV28 and TRBJ2-5; TRBD2 aligns across 7 bases. This sequence was found in a female donor with papillary thyroid cancer or a benign thyroid nodule (not recorded which). Some clones in this sample may be carry-over from other donors' samples. The CDR3 bases are TGTGCCAGCAGCCCCCGAGGAGCGAGCGGGAATGGAGAGACCCAGTACTTC. Amino acid sequence: CASSPRGASGNGETQYF. Using reference TRBV28 and TRBJ2-5 for the parts outside the CDR3, the full variable domain is DVKVTQSSRYLVKRTGEKVFLECVQDMDHENMFWYRQDPGLGLRLIYFSYDVKMKEKGDIPEGYSVSREKKERFSLILESASTNQTSMYLCASSPRGASGNGETQYFGPGTRLLVL.